This T cell receptor (beta chain) was recovered during a study of cytomegalovirus exposure and HLA in healthy donors (dated by TCRdb to 2015 to 2018). Study-level background: In an earlier analysis of 450 to 750 of the donors, approximately 260 Gb of sequence data and some 120 million unique TCR beta sequences from roughly 180 million T cells were reported. The aim of the study was to test whether cataloging public T cell receptors could identify signatures of past pathogen exposure. Among some 400 genotyped donors of the cohort, an average of about 220,000 unique TCR beta nucleotide sequences was sequenced per donor, of which 15% to 20% were non-productive. A later genetic analysis used genome-wide SNP genotypes for about 55% of the 666 donors, treating that subset as a discovery cohort. To predict cytomegalovirus infection status, the study combined high-throughput TCR immunosequencing, statistical association of individual TCRs with disease status, and machine learning. Among the approximately 420 genotyped donors, around 81% belonged to the genetic ancestry cluster associated with self-reported Caucasian donors. An early release that covered 500 to 800 HLA-typed donors contained about 300 gigabases of sequencing data and 65 million to 100 million unique TCR sequences. A handful of DR-DQ haplotypes were handled as single units for association and clustering because linkage in the cohort was strong. Donor age, sex, ethnicity and CMV serostatus were compiled together with the repertoire data. The study profiled the T cell repertoires of about 720 subjects by immunosequencing and related them to cytomegalovirus serostatus. Typing coverage differed by locus: A, B, C, DRB1 and DQB1 were typed in about 629-640 donors, DQA1 in 522, DPA1 in 600 to 610, and DPB1 in roughly 470. In an earlier analysis of 587 of the donors, high-throughput TCR beta sequencing was used to judge whether each TCR beta V gene segment behaved as functional or pseudogenic. Along with the roughly 670-subject first cohort, a separate validation cohort of over a hundred different subjects was used. HLA typing covered class I and class II loci at four-digit resolution. All discovery cohort repertoires had been generated on a single sequencing platform. Rather than using new phenotypic data, the later analysis identified candidate immune exposures from TCR beta sequences and from how often those sequences occurred across donors. A later analysis re-analyzed previously published TCR beta repertoires from 666 donors and added high-resolution HLA genotyping to study TCR occurrence patterns. What the research found in general, with its limitations: Most CMV-associated TCR beta chains appeared to be HLA-restricted in a later analysis, and the HLA associations seemed to be driven largely by CMV exposure. According to the authors, the approach could potentially be generalized to other disease states and immunological phenotypes. In this cohort, only TCR beta chains were sequenced, and detectable features were limited by the absence of alpha or paired-chain data. Because counts were too low, some 17 rarely observed V segments, including chromosome 9 orphons, were excluded from the earlier analysis of 500 to 700 of the donors. At a false discovery rate of 0.05, a later analysis linked fewer than 20,000 TCR beta sequences to specific HLA alleles. In vitro tests confirmed that a few of the cytomegalovirus-associated TCR beta chains recognize cytomegalovirus antigens. In a later analysis, the rate of TCR association differed among HLA loci, with DRB1 alleles having the most associated TCRs and HLA-C alleles having the fewest. Presence/absence analyses assumed roughly uniform sequencing depth across donors, an assumption that may not hold. Because HLA typing was unavailable for some donors at each locus, only the typed subset was used in association tests. While some public TCRs were present in many individuals, most TCR sequences turned up only very rarely across donors. A cluster of highly shared sequence variants was judged likely to be a technical artifact of the sequencing pipeline. In an earlier analysis of some 540 of the donors, most TCR beta V segments appeared in productive rearrangements about 90% or about 30% of the time, broadly matching IMGT annotations. CMV serostatus was the only immune exposure information available for the cohort. The classifier was reported to diagnose cytomegalovirus status with high specificity and sensitivity in both the original cohort and the validation cohort. In a later analysis, several top co-occurrence clusters were reported to appear linked to parvovirus B19, influenza, CMV and Epstein-Barr virus. Linkage disequilibrium might explain the correlated functional status among segregating V segments, but an unknown experimental factor could not be excluded. Some IMGT-functional V segments, including TRBV6-2 and TRBV6-3, could not be distinguished by the 87-base-pair reads and were therefore excluded. The study gave a list of under 200 TCR beta chains associated with cytomegalovirus. A further reported finding was that TCR beta sequences accurately predicted the HLA-A and HLA-B alleles for most subjects in the first cohort. A later genetic analysis reported fewer N-insertions in productive TCRs among donors in an Asian-associated ancestry cluster than the roughly 700-donor mean. A later genetic analysis associated a missense DCLRE1C variant with V-gene and J-gene trimming of TCR beta chains, and an independent cohort replicated the association. Compared with equally common non-associated chains, HLA-associated TCR beta chains in a later analysis were more clonally expanded and had lower generation probabilities. When HLA alleles, especially DR and DQ, strongly co-occurred, TCR associations were difficult to assign to individual alleles.

To note about this clone: Its antigen is not yet known. No much larger clone exists at a distance of one base, and base qualities are not known.

Library method: the immunoSEQ multiplex PCR assay. For the multiplex PCR, a mixture combining 60 forward primers for TCR Vbeta segments and 13 reverse primers for TCR Jbeta segments was used. The CDR3 region of rearranged TCR beta genes was amplified from genomic DNA by a multiplex PCR assay. The Illumina HiSeq System was used to sequence the amplified TCR beta libraries as 87-base-pair reads. Under the source paper's analysis protocol: In a later analysis, 77 million or so unique TCR beta chains were counted across the 690 or so repertoires, and about 10 million of these chains were shared by at least two donors. Raw reads were error-corrected and collapsed into unique sequences by a nearest-neighbor algorithm in which closely related sequences were merged to remove PCR and sequencing errors. CDR3 sequences were aligned to IMGT reference sequences to assign V, D and J gene segments. Each retained sequence needed at least a six-nucleotide match to both a V gene segment and a J gene segment. Rearrangements were called productive when the CDR3 lacked stop codons and stayed in frame with V and J; all others were non-productive. CDR3 was defined according to IMGT convention as the region running from the second conserved V-encoded cysteine to the conserved J-encoded phenylalanine. The earlier analysis of about 590 of the donors excluded sequences that lacked an unambiguous match to a single V gene segment. An earlier analysis of 587 of the donors classified V segments as functional when productive rearrangements were above 56.7% and as segregating when the standard deviation between donors was above 5%. A statistical classification framework was developed to diagnose cytomegalovirus status using the catalog of TCR beta chain sequences. In a later analysis, TCR nucleotide sequences were compared against IMGT/GENE-DB human TR gene sequences so that V and J genes could be assigned. A later analysis assigned CDR3 sequences and most-parsimonious VDJ recombination scenarios with the TCRdist pipeline. In a later analysis, each TCR beta chain was defined by its CDR3 amino acid sequence together with its V-gene family, and reads without a unique V-gene family were excluded. In a later analysis, fewer than 650 highly shared, low-generation-probability nucleotide sequences were removed to address suspected cross-contamination and a sequencing artifact. For each public chain, a later analysis derived a clonal expansion index from normalized ranks of inferred template counts within each repertoire. A later analysis computed generation probabilities with a VDJ recombination model fitted to out-of-frame rearrangements, and checked the results against IGoR. In a later analysis, hypergeometric tests were used to score TCR-TCR, TCR-HLA and TCR-CMV co-occurrence, with a repertoire-size bias correction applied to TCR pairs. In a later analysis, false discovery rates were estimated by permuting HLA or CMV assignments 20 times. In a later analysis, co-occurring TCRs were grouped using DBSCAN, with TCRdist sequence similarity added in when clustering inside HLA-allele-positive subsets. Repertoires with fewer than 30,000 or more than 120,000 public chains were left out of co-occurrence clustering, as were about 5 repertoires with anomalous nucleotide sharing. Held by TCRdb, this immuneACCESS table contains in-frame sequences only and omits some clones. Under half of the omission traces to an unresolved V gene where checked; the cause of the rest is unknown. D and trimming were read from the DNA, whereas the V and J calls and clone size are those reported in that table. Present in this sample are 75,000 to 90,000 clones, more than 65% of which were seen just once. The ten largest make up roughly 11% of the sample.

According to the germline V gene, CDR1 reads KGHSH and CDR2 reads LQKENI. The V end loses 5 bases and the J end loses 4 bases, and a stretch of 12 bases separates them. From its cysteine to its phenylalanine, the CDR3 spans 13 amino acids. The CDR3 DNA has 39 bases and is translated from base 1. The cohort comprised some 680 healthy bone marrow donors. At the time of sampling, every cohort member was nominally healthy, though immune exposures that went unrecorded were likely present. The donor was CMV seropositive and belonged to the group of about 290 seropositive cohort members. A peripheral blood sample was collected from each donor, and TCR beta sequencing was performed on peripheral blood mononuclear cells. Genomic DNA extraction from the blood cell samples was performed with the Qiagen DNeasy Blood Extraction Kit.

This TCR came from a woman aged 40 to 50 in good health and CMV-seropositive. The chain joins TRBV18 to TRBJ2-7; the D gene is perhaps TRBD1, on 5 matching bases. Sequencing used PBMCs. The CDR3 region has the sequence CASSIQTVYEQYF. The base sequence is TGTGCCAGCTCAATACAGACAGTATACGAGCAGTACTTC. Beyond the CDR3, the reference TRBV18 and TRBJ2-7 genes provide the residues; the full variable domain reads: NAGVMQNPRHLVRRRGQEARLRCSPMKGHSHVYWYRQLPEEGLKFMVYLQKENIIDESGMPKERFSAEFPKEGPSILRIQQVVRGDSAAYFCASSIQTVYEQYFGPGTRLTVT.